This entry lists 5 T cell receptor beta chains sequenced from one sample in a study of T-cell reconstitution after alpha-beta-depleted transplantation in children. The TCRbeta library incorporated unique molecular identifiers. MiXCR was run by TCRdb on the PCR reads, yielding one entry per CDR3 protein. The table lists around 92,000 distinct CDR3 sequences, 9% to 15% of them singletons. Source: PBMCs from the stem cell graft donor, taken from the stem cell graft. Source of these receptors: a human donor who donated a stem cell graft to a child with inherited bone marrow failure.

This clonotype appeared many times. This rearrangement joins TRBV7-2 to TRBJ2-7, with D possibly being TRBD2 (6 bases). With 0 bases removed from V and 4 bases from J, the gap between germline ends came to 16 bases. Germline CDR1 and CDR2: SGHTA and FQGNSA. The CDR3 totals 16 residues. CDR3 region: CASSLAPASVGYEQYF. The CDR3 nucleotides read TGTGCCAGCAGCTTAGCGCCGGCTAGCGTGGGTTACGAGCAGTACTTC.

The V call is TRBV5-1, the J call TRBJ2-1, with D hard to call. There are 11 residues in the CDR3. Trimming took 1 base from V and 8 from J, leaving 4 bases between them. Germline CDR1 is SGHRS and CDR2 is YFSETQ. The CDR3 DNA is TGCGCCAGCAGCTTGTCGCATGAGCAGTTCTTC. Amino acids: CASSLSHEQFF.

The table lists this clonotype with many counts. The chain is built from TRBV5-1 and TRBJ2-3, with D perhaps matching TRBD2 (5 bases). CDR1 and CDR2 from the germline V gene are SGHRS and YFSETQ. The CDR3 has 15 residues. V was pared by 1 base and J by 5 bases, with 14 bases between. The CDR3 DNA follows: TGCGCCAGCAGCTTGTGGGAGATCGGGGAAGATACGCAGTATTTT. It yields the protein CASSLWEIGEDTQYF.

This clonotype was seen at least ten times. This chain joins TRBV9 and TRBJ2-7, with D unclear. The CDR3 is made up of 13 amino acids. CDR1 is SGDLS and CDR2 is YYNGEE in the germline V gene. V was clipped by 2 bases and J by 1 base, with 7 bases between them. The CDR3 DNA reads TGTGCCAGCAGCGTCGGACCATCCTACGAGCAGTACTTC. Translated: CASSVGPSYEQYF.

This clonotype has a count of ten or more. J is TRBJ2-7 and V is TRBV5-1, with D maybe TRBD2 (5 bases). The CDR3 spans 14 residues. Germline CDR1 reads SGHRS; CDR2 reads YFSETQ. With 4 bases removed from V and 2 bases from J, the gap between germline ends came to 13 bases. The CDR3 spells CASSLAPQPYEQYF. CDR3 in DNA: TGCGCCAGCAGCCTAGCTCCCCAACCCTACGAGCAGTACTTC.